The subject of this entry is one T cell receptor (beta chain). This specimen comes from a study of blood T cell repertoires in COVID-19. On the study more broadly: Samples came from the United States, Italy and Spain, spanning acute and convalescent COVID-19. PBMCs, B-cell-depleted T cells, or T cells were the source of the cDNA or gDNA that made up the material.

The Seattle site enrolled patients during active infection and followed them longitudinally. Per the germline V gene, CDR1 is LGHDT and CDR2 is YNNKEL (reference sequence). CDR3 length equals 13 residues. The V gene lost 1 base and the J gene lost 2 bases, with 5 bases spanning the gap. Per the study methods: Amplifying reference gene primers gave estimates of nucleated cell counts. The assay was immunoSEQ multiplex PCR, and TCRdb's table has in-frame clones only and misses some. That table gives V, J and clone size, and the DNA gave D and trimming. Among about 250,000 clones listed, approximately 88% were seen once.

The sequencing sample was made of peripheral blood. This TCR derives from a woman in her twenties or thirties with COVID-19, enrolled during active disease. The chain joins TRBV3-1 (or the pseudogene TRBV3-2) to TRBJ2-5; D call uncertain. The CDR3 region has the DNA TGTGCCAGCAGCCAAGGCAGACAAGAGACCCAGTACTTC. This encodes CASSQGRQETQYF.